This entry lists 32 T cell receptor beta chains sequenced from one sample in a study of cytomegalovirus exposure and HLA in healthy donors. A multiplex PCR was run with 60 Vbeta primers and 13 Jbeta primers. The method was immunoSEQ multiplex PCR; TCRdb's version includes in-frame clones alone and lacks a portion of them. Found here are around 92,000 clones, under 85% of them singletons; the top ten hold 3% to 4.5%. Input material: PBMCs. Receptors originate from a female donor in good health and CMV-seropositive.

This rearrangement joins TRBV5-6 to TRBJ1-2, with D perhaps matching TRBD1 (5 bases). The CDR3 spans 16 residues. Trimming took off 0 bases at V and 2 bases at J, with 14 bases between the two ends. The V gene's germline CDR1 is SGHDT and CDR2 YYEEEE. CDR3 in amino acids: CASSLVGQGRNYGYTF. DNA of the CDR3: TGTGCCAGCAGCTTGGTTGGTCAGGGCAGGAACTATGGCTACACCTTC.

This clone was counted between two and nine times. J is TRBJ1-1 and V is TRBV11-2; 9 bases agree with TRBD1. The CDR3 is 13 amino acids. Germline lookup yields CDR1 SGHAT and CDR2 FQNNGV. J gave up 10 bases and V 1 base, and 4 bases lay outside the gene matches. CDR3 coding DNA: TGTGCCAGCAGCTTAGGGACAGGGGACCCAGCTTTCTTT. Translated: CASSLGTGDPAFF.

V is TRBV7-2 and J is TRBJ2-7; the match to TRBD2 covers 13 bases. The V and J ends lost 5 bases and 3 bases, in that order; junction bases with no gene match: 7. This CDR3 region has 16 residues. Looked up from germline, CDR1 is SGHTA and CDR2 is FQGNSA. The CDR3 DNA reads TGTGCCAGCAGCCCCCGACTAGCGGGAGGCCTCTACGAGCAGTACTTC. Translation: CASSPRLAGGLYEQYF.

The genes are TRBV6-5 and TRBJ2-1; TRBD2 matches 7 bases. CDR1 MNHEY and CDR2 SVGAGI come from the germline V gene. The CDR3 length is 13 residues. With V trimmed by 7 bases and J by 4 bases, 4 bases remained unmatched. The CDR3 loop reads CASTAGEYNEQFF. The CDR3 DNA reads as TGTGCCAGCACGGCGGGGGAATACAATGAGCAGTTCTTC.

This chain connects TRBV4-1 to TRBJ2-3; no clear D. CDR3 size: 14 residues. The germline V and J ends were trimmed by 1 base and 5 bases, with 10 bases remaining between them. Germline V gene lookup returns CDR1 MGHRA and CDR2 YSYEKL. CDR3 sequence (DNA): TGCGCCAGCAGCCAAGGCGGTACTGGAGATACGCAGTATTTT. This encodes CASSQGGTGDTQYF.

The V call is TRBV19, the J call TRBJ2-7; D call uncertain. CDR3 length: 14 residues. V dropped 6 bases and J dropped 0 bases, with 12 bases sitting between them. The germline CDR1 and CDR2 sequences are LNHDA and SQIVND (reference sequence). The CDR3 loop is CASSDLWSSYEQYF. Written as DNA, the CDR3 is TGTGCCAGTAGCGATCTGTGGAGCTCCTACGAGCAGTACTTC. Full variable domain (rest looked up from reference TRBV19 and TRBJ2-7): DGGITQSPKYLFRKEGQNVTLSCEQNLNHDAMYWYRQDPGQGLRLIYYSQIVNDFQKGDIAEGYSVSREKKESFPLTVTSAQKNPTAFYLCASSDLWSSYEQYFGPGTRLTVT.

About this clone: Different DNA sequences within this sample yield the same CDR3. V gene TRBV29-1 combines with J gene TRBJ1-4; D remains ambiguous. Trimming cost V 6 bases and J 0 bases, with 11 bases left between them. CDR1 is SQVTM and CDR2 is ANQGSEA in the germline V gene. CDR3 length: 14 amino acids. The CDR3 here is CSVTETATNEKLFF. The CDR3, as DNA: TGCAGCGTGACCGAGACTGCAACTAATGAAAAACTGTTTTTT.

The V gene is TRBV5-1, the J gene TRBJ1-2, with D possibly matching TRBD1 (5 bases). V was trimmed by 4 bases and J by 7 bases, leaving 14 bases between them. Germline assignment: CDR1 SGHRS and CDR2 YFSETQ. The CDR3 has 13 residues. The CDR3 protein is CASSRLTAFGYTF. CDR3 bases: TGCGCCAGCAGCCGACTGACAGCGTTTGGCTACACCTTC.

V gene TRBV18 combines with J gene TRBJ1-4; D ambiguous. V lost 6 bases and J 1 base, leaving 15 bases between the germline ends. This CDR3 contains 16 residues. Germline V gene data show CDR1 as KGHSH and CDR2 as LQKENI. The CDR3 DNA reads TGTGCCAGCTCCATCGGGGTGGTGGAAACTAATGAAAAACTGTTTTTT. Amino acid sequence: CASSIGVVETNEKLFF. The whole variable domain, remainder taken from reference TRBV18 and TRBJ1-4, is NAGVMQNPRHLVRRRGQEARLRCSPMKGHSHVYWYRQLPEEGLKFMVYLQKENIIDESGMPKERFSAEFPKEGPSILRIQQVVRGDSAAYFCASSIGVVETNEKLFFGSGTQLSVL.

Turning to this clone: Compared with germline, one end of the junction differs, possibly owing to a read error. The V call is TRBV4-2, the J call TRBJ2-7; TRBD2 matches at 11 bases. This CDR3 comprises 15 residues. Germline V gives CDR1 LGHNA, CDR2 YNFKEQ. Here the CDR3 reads CASSLAGGPRDEKYF. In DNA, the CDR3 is TGTGCCAGCAGCCTAGCGGGAGGGCCTAGGGACGAGAAGTACTTC.

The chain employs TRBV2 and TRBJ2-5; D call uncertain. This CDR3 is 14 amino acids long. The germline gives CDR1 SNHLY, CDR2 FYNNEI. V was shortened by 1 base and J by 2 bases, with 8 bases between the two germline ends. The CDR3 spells CASSEVLAQETQYF. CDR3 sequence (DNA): TGTGCCAGCAGTGAAGTTTTAGCTCAAGAGACCCAGTACTTC.

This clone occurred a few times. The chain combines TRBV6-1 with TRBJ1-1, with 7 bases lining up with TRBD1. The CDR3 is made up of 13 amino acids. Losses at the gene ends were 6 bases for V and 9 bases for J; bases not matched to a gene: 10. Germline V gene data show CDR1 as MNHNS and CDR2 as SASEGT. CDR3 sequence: CASRESGQVQAFF. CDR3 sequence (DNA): TGTGCCAGCAGAGAGTCCGGACAGGTTCAAGCTTTCTTT.

The CDR3 protein is CSVEDLASGRADEQFF. The CDR3, as DNA: TGCAGCGTTGAAGATCTTGCTAGCGGGAGGGCCGATGAGCAGTTCTTC. This chain links TRBV29-1 with TRBJ2-1, with TRBD2 identical over 12 bases. Germline V gene sequence: CDR1 SQVTM, CDR2 ANQGSEA. Unmatched junction bases numbered 8, after V lost 0 bases and J lost 8 bases. This CDR3 comprises 16 residues.

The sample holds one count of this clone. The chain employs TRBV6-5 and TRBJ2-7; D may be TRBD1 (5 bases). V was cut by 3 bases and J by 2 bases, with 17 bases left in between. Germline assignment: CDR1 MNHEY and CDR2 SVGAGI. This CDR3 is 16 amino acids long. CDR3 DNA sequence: TGTGCCAGCAGTTATGGGGCAGATATCGACGCCTACGAGCAGTACTTC. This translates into CASSYGADIDAYEQYF.

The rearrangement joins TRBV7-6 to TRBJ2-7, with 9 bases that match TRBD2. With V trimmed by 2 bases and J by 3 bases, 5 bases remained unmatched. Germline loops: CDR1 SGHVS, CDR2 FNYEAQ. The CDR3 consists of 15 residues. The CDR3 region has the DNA TGTGCCAGCAGCTTAAGCGGGGGGACCTTCTACGAGCAGTACTTC. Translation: CASSLSGGTFYEQYF.

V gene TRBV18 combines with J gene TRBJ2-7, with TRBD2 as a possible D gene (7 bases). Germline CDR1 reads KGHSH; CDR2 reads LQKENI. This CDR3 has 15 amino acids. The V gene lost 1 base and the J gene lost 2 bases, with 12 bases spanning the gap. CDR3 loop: CASSPRGGGAYEQYF. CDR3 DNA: TGTGCCAGCTCACCACGCGGAGGGGGGGCCTACGAGCAGTACTTC.

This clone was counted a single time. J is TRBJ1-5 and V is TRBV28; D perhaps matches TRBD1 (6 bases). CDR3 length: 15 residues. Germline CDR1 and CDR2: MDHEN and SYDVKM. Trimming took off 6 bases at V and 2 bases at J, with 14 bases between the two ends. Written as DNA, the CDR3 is TGTGCCAGCAGGCCACAGGGTGAGGGCAATCAGCCCCAGCATTTT. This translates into CASRPQGEGNQPQHF. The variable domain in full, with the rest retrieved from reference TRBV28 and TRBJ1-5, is DVKVTQSSRYLVKRTGEKVFLECVQDMDHENMFWYRQDPGLGLRLIYFSYDVKMKEKGDIPEGYSVSREKKERFSLILESASTNQTSMYLCASRPQGEGNQPQHFGDGTRLSIL.

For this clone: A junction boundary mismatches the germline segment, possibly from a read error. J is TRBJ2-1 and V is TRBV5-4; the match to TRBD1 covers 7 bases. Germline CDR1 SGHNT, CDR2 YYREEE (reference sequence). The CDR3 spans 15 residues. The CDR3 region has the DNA TGTCCCAGCAGCCCGGGACAGCTCTCCTACAATGAGCAGTTCTTC. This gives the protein CPSSPGQLSYNEQFF.

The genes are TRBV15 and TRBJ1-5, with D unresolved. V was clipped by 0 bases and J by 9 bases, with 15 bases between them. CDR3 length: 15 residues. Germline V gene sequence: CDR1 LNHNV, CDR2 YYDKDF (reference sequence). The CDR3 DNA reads TGTGCCACCAGCAGAGATAGGCCGGGGAGGACGCCCCAGCATTTT. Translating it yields CATSRDRPGRTPQHF. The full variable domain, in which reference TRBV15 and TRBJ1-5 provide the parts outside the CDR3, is DAMVIQNPRYQVTQFGKPVTLSCSQTLNHNVMYWYQQKSSQAPKLLFHYYDKDFNNEADTPDNFQSRRPNTSFCFLDIRSPGLGDTAMYLCATSRDRPGRTPQHFGDGTRLSIL.

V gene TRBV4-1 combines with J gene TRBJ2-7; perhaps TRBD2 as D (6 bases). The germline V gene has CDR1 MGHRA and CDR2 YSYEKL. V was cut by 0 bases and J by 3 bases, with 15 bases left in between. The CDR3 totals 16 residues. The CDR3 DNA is TGCGCCAGCAGCCAAGAACTCGGGACTCCCCTCTACGAGCAGTACTTC. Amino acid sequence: CASSQELGTPLYEQYF.

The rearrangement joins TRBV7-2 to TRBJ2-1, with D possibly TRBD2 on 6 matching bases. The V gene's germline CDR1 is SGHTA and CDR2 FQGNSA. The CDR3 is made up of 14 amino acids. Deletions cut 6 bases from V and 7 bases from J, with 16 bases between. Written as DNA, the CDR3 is TGTGCCAGCAGTCCCGGGACTCAATCAAATGAGCAGTTCTTC. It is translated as CASSPGTQSNEQFF.

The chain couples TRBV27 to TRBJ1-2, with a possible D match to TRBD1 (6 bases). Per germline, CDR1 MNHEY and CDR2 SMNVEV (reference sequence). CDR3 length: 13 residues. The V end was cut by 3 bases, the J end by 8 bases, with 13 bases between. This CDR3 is CASSFASDSGYTF. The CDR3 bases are TGTGCCAGCAGTTTTGCGTCGGACAGCGGCTACACCTTC.

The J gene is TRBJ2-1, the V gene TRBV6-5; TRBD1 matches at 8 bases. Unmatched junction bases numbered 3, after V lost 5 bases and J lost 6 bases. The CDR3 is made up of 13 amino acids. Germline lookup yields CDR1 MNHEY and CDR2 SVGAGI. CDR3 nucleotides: TGTGCCAGCAGTCCGGACAGGGTCAATGAGCAGTTCTTC. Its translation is CASSPDRVNEQFF.

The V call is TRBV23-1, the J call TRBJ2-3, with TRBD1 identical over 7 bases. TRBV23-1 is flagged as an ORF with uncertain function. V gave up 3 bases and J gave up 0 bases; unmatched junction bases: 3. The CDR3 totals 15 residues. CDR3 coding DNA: TGCGCCAGCAGTCACGGACAGGAAAGCACAGATACGCAGTATTTT. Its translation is CASSHGQESTDTQYF.

This CDR3 is CASSPRGTGAYNEQFF. In nucleotides, the CDR3 is TGTGCCAGCAGCCCCAGAGGGACAGGGGCCTACAATGAGCAGTTCTTC. V gene TRBV5-4 combines with J gene TRBJ2-1, with 10 bases that match TRBD1. CDR3 length: 16 residues. Germline CDR1 and CDR2: SGHNT and YYREEE (reference sequence). V dropped 4 bases and J dropped 2; count of bases not matched to a gene: 6.

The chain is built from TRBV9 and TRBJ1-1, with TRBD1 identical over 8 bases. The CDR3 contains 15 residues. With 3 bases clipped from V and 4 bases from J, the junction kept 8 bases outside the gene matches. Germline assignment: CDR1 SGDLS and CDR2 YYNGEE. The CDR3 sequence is CASSADRGRGTEAFF. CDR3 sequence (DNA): TGTGCCAGCAGCGCCGACAGGGGTAGGGGCACTGAAGCTTTCTTT.

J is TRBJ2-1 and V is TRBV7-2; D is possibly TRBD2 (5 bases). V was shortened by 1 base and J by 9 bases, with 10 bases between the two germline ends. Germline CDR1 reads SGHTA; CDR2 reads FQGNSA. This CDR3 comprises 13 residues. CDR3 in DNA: TGTGCCAGCAGCTTAGTTGTAGCGTCTGAGCAGTTCTTC. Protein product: CASSLVVASEQFF.

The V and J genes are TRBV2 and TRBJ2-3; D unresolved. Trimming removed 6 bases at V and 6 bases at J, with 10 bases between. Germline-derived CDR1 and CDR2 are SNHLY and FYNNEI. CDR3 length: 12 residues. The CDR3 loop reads CASRQYTDTQYF. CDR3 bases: TGTGCCAGCAGACAGTACACGGATACGCAGTATTTT.

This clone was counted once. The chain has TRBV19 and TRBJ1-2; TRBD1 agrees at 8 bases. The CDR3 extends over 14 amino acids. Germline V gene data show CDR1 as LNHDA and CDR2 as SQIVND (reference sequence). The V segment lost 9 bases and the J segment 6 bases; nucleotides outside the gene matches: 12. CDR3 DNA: TGTGCCAGCCGAGCCCTGGGACAGGCCCATGGCTACACCTTC. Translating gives CASRALGQAHGYTF.

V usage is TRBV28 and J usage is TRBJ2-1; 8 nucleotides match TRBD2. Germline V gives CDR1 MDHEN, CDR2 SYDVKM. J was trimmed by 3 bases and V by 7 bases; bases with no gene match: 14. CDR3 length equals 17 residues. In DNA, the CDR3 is TGTGCCAGCACTCCCCACTTGTCGGGAGGGATCTACAATGAGCAGTTCTTC. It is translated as CASTPHLSGGIYNEQFF.

As DNA, the CDR3 is TGTGCCAGCAGCTTAGGGACTGGCTATGGCTACACCTTC. It codes for CASSLGTGYGYTF. The chain is built from TRBV13 and TRBJ1-2, with D unresolved. Trimming pared 0 bases from V and 4 bases from J, leaving 6 bases between. This CDR3 has 13 residues. CDR1 and CDR2 from the germline V gene are PRHDT and FYEKMQ (reference sequence).

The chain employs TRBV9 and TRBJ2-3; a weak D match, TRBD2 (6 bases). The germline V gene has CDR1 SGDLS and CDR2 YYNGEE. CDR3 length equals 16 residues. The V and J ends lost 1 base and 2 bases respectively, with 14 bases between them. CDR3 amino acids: CASSVRGGTSTDTQYF. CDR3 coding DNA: TGTGCCAGCAGCGTACGTGGCGGGACTTCCACAGATACGCAGTATTTT.